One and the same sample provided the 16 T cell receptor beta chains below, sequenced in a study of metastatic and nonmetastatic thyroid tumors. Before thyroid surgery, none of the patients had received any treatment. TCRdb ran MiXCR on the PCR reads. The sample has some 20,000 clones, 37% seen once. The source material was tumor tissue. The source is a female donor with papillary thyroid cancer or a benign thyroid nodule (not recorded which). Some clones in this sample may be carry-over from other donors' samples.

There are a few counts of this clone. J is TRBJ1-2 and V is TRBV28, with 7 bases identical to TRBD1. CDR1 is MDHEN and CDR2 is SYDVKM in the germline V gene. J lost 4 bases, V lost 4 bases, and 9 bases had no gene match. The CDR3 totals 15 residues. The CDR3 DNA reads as TGTGCCAGCAGTTCCTTTGACAGGGACAGCTATGGCTACACCTTC. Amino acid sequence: CASSSFDRDSYGYTF.

The CDR3 coding sequence is TGTGCCAGCAGCCAAGGACTAGAGGGAGCCCTGGGAGGCTACACCTTC. Translated: CASSQGLEGALGGYTF. V and J are TRBV4-2 and TRBJ1-2, with D unclear. Germline CDR1 LGHNA, CDR2 YNFKEQ. The CDR3 extends over 16 amino acids. V lost 1 base and J 8 bases, leaving 20 bases between the germline ends.

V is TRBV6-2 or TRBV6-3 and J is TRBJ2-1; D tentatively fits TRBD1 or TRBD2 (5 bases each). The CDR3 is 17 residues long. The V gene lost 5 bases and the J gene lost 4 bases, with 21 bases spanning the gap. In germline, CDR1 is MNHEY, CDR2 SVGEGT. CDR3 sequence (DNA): TGTGCCAGCAGTCCTTTGCTTCCGGGACGTCGTTACAATGAGCAGTTCTTC. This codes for CASSPLLPGRRYNEQFF.

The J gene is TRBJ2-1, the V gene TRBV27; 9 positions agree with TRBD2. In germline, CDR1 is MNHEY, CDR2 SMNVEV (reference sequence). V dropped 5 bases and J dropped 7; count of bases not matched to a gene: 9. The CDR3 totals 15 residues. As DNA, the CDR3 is TGTGCCAGCAGTAATTTAGCGGGAGCTGGTAATGAGCAGTTCTTC. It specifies CASSNLAGAGNEQFF.

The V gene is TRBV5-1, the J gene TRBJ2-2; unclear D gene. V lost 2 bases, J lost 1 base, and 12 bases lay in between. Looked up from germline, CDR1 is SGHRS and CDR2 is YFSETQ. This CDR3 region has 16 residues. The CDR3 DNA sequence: TGCGCCAGCAGCTTAGTCAGGACGGTGAACACCGGGGAGCTGTTTTTT. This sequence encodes CASSLVRTVNTGELFF.

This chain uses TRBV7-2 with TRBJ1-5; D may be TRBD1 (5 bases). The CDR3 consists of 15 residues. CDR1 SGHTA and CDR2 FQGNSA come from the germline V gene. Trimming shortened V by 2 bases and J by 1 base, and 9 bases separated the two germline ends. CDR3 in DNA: TGTGCCAGCAGCTTATCGGGGGGGAGCAATCAGCCCCAGCATTTT. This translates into CASSLSGGSNQPQHF. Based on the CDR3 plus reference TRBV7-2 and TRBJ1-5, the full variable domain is GAGVSQSPSNKVTEKGKDVELRCDPISGHTALYWYRQSLGQGLEFLIYFQGNSAPDKSGLPSDRFSAERTGGSVSTLTIQRTQQEDSAVYLCASSLSGGSNQPQHFGDGTRLSIL.

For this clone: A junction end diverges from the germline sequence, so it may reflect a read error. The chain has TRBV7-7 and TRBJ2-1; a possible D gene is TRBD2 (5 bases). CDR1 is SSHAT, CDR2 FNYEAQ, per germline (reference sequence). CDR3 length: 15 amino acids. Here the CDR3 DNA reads TGTGCTAGCAGCTTAGCGACGGGATCGTACAATGAGCAGTTCTTC. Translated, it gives CASSLATGSYNEQFF. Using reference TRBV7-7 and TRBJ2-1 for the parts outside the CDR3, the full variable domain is GAGVSQSPRYKVTKRGQDVTLRCDPISSHATLYWYQQALGQGPEFLTYFNYEAQPDKSGLPSDRFSAERPEGSISTLTIQRTEQRDSAMYRCASSLATGSYNEQFFGPGTRLTVL.

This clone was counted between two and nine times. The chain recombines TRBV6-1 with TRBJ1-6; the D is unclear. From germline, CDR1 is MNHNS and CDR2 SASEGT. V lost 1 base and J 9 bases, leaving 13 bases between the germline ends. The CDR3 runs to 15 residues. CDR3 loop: CASSEGRGMGSPLHF. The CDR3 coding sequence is TGTGCCAGCAGTGAAGGGCGGGGTATGGGTTCACCCCTCCACTTT.

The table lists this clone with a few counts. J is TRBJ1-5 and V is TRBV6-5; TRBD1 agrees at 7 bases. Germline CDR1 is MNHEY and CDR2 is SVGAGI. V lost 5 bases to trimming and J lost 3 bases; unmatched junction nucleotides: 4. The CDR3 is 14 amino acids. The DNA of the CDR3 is TGTGCCAGCAGTCCGACAGGGTTCAATCAGCCCCAGCATTTT. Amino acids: CASSPTGFNQPQHF.

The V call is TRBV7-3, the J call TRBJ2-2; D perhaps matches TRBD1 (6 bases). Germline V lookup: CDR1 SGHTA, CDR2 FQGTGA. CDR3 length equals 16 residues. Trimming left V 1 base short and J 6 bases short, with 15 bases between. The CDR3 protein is CASSLRTAESSGELFF. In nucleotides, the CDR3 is TGTGCCAGCAGCTTAAGGACAGCCGAATCTTCCGGGGAGCTGTTTTTT.

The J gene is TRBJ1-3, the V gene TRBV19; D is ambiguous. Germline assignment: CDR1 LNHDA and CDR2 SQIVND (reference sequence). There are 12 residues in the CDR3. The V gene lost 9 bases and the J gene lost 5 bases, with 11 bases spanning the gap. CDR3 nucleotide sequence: TGTGCCAGCAAGCAATCACGAAACACCATATATTTT. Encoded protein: CASKQSRNTIYF. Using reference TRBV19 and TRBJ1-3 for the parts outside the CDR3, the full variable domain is DGGITQSPKYLFRKEGQNVTLSCEQNLNHDAMYWYRQDPGQGLRLIYYSQIVNDFQKGDIAEGYSVSREKKESFPLTVTSAQKNPTAFYLCASKQSRNTIYFGEGSWLTVV.

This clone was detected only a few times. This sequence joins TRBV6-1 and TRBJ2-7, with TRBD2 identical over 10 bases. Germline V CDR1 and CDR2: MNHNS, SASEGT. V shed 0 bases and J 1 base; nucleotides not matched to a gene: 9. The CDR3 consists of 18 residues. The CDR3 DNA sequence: TGTGCCAGCAGTGAAGCGGGCGGGGGACTAGCGATATCCTACGAGCAGTACTTC. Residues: CASSEAGGGLAISYEQYF.

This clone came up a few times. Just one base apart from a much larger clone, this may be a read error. The CDR3 DNA sequence: TGTGCCAGCAGAGAGGCGCCAAGCAATCAGCCCCAGCATTTT. Protein: CASREAPSNQPQHF. This sequence joins TRBV2 and TRBJ1-5, with D unresolved. V lost 6 bases to trimming and J lost 1 base, with 10 bases between them. Germline-derived CDR1 and CDR2 are SNHLY and FYNNEI. This CDR3 region has 14 residues.

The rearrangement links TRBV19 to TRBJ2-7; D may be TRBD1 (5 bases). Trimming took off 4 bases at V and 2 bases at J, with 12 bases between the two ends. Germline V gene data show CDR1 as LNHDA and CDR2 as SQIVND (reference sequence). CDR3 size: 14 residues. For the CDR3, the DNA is TGTGCCAGTAGTAGGGGCGGAACTCCCTACGAGCAGTACTTC. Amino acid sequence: CASSRGGTPYEQYF.

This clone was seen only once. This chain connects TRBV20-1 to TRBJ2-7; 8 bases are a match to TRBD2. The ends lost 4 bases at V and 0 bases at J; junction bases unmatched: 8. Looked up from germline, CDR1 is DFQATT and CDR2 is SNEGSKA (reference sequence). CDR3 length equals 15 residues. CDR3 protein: CSAIPSGGISYEQYF. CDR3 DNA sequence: TGCAGTGCTATCCCGTCGGGAGGGATCTCCTACGAGCAGTACTTC.

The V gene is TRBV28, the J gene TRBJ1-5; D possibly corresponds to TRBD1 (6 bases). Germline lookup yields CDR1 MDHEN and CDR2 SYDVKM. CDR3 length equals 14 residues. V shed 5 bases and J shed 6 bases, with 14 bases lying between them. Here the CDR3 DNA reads TGTGCCAGCAGTCTCTACAGGGTTTCTCAGCCCCAGCATTTT. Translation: CASSLYRVSQPQHF.